This paragraph covers one T cell receptor beta chain sequence. The source of the sample is a study of blood T cell repertoires in COVID-19. Background on the study: The analysed material was cDNA or gDNA that came from T cells, B-cell-depleted T cells, or PBMCs.

Produced via immunoSEQ multiplex PCR; TCRdb's table is partial and in-frame only. The sample holds approximately 230,000 clones; 70% to 90% are singletons and the top ten take 6% to 6.5%. Seattle patient enrollment occurred during active infection, with longitudinal follow-up thereafter. The CDR3 length is 16 residues. V shed 0 bases and J shed 4 bases, with 12 bases lying between them. CDR1 is MNHEY, CDR2 SVGEGT, per germline. The rearrangement joins TRBV6-2 or TRBV6-3 to TRBJ2-2, with a weak D call TRBD2 (6 bases). The source is a woman aged 25 to 39 with COVID-19, enrolled during active disease. Sequencing input: peripheral blood. The CDR3 loop reads CASSYSWDSITGELFF. In DNA, the CDR3 is TGTGCCAGCAGTTACTCGTGGGACTCTATCACCGGGGAGCTGTTTTTT.